This is a list of T cell receptor beta chains from one sample in a study of T cell responses to AZD1222 COVID-19 vaccine. The data were produced by immunoSEQ multiplex PCR, yet TCRdb's version contains in-frame clones alone and is incomplete. The profile covers over 50,000 clones, with roughly four fifths appearing a single time and 20% to 30% taken by the ten largest. This sample comprised peripheral blood, obtained 28 days after the second AZD1222 dose. These receptors all come from an adult who received the AZD1222 COVID-19 vaccine. Both conserved end residues are part of each CDR3. Each record gives: CDR3 length, V gene, D gene, CDR3 protein. The D gene is left open where the match is weak.

15 | TRBV11-2 | . | CASSLLFSGNEKLFF
19 | TRBV28 | TRBD2 | CASAGGLAGGPGGTDTQYF
16 | TRBV11-2 | TRBD2 | CASSSLGGLVEETQYF
15 | TRBV25-1 | . | CASSEPGSSSYEQYF
14 | TRBV27 | . | CASSFGRSTDTQYF
15 | TRBV19 | TRBD2 | CASTDRTSGNYEQYF
16 | TRBV11-2 | TRBD2 | CASSLEGLAGVYEQFF
15 | TRBV7-9 | TRBD2 | CASSVGLAGSNEQFF
15 | TRBV5-5 | TRBD2 | CASSLALAGNYEQYF
14 | TRBV7-2 | TRBD1 | CASSSGQGEQPQHF
15 | TRBV5-6 | TRBD2 | CASSLGLAGDNEQFF
14 | TRBV27 | . | CASSSWGGGGEQYF
17 | TRBV11-2 | TRBD1 | CASSLGTGTGGNSPLHF
14 | TRBV27 | . | CASSSRSNLLSAFF
18 | TRBV4-3 | . | CASSQDLDGAVTTGELFF
15 | TRBV4-1 | TRBD2 | CASSQGELADNEQFF
12 | TRBV6-5 | . | CASIGGKPEAFF
14 | TRBV24-1 | . | CATSDFLRQETQYF
17 | TRBV30 | TRBD1 | CAWKDRGSGAWNYGYTF
15 | TRBV28 | . | CASSLEEGRAYGYTF
15 | TRBV4-1 | . | CASSQEVAGRDEQYF
15 | TRBV5-6 | TRBD2 | CASSTSGGNTDTQYF
14 | TRBV7-6 | TRBD1 | CASSRWTGESEQYF
15 | TRBV5-1 | . | CASSTVQGSPGELFF
14 | TRBV29-1 | . | CSVARRGSDTEAFF
15 | TRBV28 | TRBD1 | CASSSHLQGAGGYTF
16 | TRBV28 | TRBD2 | CASTPGGALAYHEQYF
15 | TRBV7-2 | . | CASSDGPAKYNEQFF